Sequencing of this T cell receptor (beta chain) was carried out in a study of cytomegalovirus exposure and HLA in healthy donors. Notes on the study in general: Fewer N-insertions than the approximately 700-donor mean were reportedly shown by an Asian-associated ancestry cluster in a later analysis. Analysis was carried out at a later point, and it linked a missense DCLRE1C variant to TCR beta V- and J-gene trimming.

Concerning this clone itself: Its antigen is still unknown.

This CDR3 is built from 16 residues. Vbeta (60) and Jbeta (13) primers were used in the PCR. Here immunoSEQ multiplex PCR was the method, and the copy in TCRdb shows in-frame clones only, minus some. This sample has approximately 160,000 clones, with over 80% found just once. Source material: PBMCs. The source of this sequence is a human donor in good health. This chain connects TRBV21-1 to TRBJ2-7; whether TRBD2, the table's D call, matches the DNA was not checked. TRBV21-1 is reported as a pseudogene. CDR3 protein: CASSKALWAGRGRQYF. The CDR3 DNA sequence: TGTGCCAGCAGCAAAGCGCTTTGGGCAGGACGAGGGAGGCAGTACTTC.